The clone carrying this TCR beta chain was observed many times. The sample belongs to a study of T-cell reconstitution after alpha-beta-depleted transplantation in children. TCRbeta library preparation incorporated unique molecular identifiers. One entry per CDR3 protein, called by TCRdb with MiXCR from the PCR reads. The data contain around 600,000 distinct CDR3 sequences, roughly a tenth of them seen just once; the ten biggest clones take up less than 4.5%. This specimen was PBMCs from the stem cell graft donor, taken from the stem cell graft. This sequence was found in a human donor who donated a stem cell graft to a child with acute myeloid leukemia.

The CDR3 DNA is TGTGCCAGCAGCGTAGCAGGGGGAGACTACGAGCAGTACTTC. Protein: CASSVAGGDYEQYF. The chain links TRBV9 to TRBJ2-7, with 7 positions matching TRBD1. Per the germline V gene, CDR1 is SGDLS and CDR2 is YYNGEE. After removal of 0 bases from V and 3 bases from J, the junction contained 3 bases not matched to a gene. CDR3 size: 14 residues.